Listed here are 22 T cell receptor beta chains from one sample, sequenced in a study of blood T cell repertoires in COVID-19. Some clones are missing from TCRdb's copy, which holds only in-frame ones; the method was immunoSEQ multiplex PCR. Of fewer than 250,000 clones listed, 84% are singletons. The sample was peripheral blood. All receptors come from a woman in her sixties or seventies with active or convalescent COVID-19.

The gene calls are TRBV7-3 and TRBJ2-3; TRBD1 aligns across 9 bases. J lost 6 bases, V lost 4 bases, and 8 bases had no gene match. The CDR3 covers 15 residues. Germline V CDR1 and CDR2: SGHTA, FQGTGA. In DNA form, the CDR3 reads TGTGCCAGCAGCTCTCAAGGGACAGGGAAGGATACGCAGTATTTT. Protein product: CASSSQGTGKDTQYF. Full variable domain (remainder filled in from reference TRBV7-3 and TRBJ2-3): GAGVSQTPSNKVTEKGKYVELRCDPISGHTALYWYRQSLGQGPEFLIYFQGTGAADDSGLPNDRFFAVRPEGSVSTLKIQRTERGDSAVYLCASSSQGTGKDTQYFGPGTRLTVL.

This sequence joins TRBV19 and TRBJ1-5; D gene uncertain. The CDR3 totals 13 residues. Per germline, CDR1 LNHDA and CDR2 SQIVND (reference sequence). V was shortened by 3 bases and J by 4 bases, with 7 bases between the two germline ends. The CDR3 nucleotides are TGTGCCAGTAGTATGGCTCCAAATCAGCCCCAGCATTTT. This gives the protein CASSMAPNQPQHF.

This sequence joins TRBV18 and TRBJ1-2, with D perhaps matching TRBD1 (6 bases). Germline V gene sequence: CDR1 KGHSH, CDR2 LQKENI. The ends were cut back, 3 bases at V and 7 bases at J, with 12 bases in the middle. The CDR3 has 13 amino acids. CDR3 residues: CASSPQGTAGYTF. The DNA of the CDR3 is TGTGCCAGCTCACCCCAGGGGACGGCTGGCTACACCTTC.

The chain links TRBV6-6 to TRBJ2-7, with 7 bases fitting TRBD2. The CDR3 sequence is 16 residues long. Germline CDR1 and CDR2: MNHNY and SVGAGI (reference sequence). The V and J ends lost 6 bases and 2 bases, in that order; junction bases with no gene match: 13. The CDR3: CASSSGLGAPPYEQYF. CDR3 bases: TGTGCCAGCAGCTCAGGACTAGGGGCTCCCCCCTACGAGCAGTACTTC.

The CDR3 DNA is TGTGCCAGCAGCTTAGTGGCTAGCGAGGTCAATGAGCAGTTCTTC. This codes for CASSLVASEVNEQFF. The chain has TRBV7-6 and TRBJ2-1, with a possible D match to TRBD2 (6 bases). Germline-derived CDR1 and CDR2 are SGHVS and FNYEAQ. There are 15 residues in the CDR3. V gave up 1 base and J gave up 6 bases, with 13 bases separating them.

This rearrangement joins TRBV19 to TRBJ1-5; D is perhaps TRBD1 (5 bases). CDR1 LNHDA and CDR2 SQIVND come from the germline V gene (reference sequence). The length of the CDR3 is 15 residues. V lost 3 bases and J 0 bases, leaving 9 bases between the germline ends. In DNA, the CDR3 is TGTGCCAGTAGTATTGGGGGGTTTAGCAATCAGCCCCAGCATTTT. Its protein product is CASSIGGFSNQPQHF. The full variable domain, in which reference TRBV19 and TRBJ1-5 provide the parts outside the CDR3, is DGGITQSPKYLFRKEGQNVTLSCEQNLNHDAMYWYRQDPGQGLRLIYYSQIVNDFQKGDIAEGYSVSREKKESFPLTVTSAQKNPTAFYLCASSIGGFSNQPQHFGDGTRLSIL.

This clone was picked up a small number of times. The chain joins TRBV28 to TRBJ2-5, with D possibly being TRBD1 (6 bases). The germline V gene has CDR1 MDHEN and CDR2 SYDVKM. The CDR3 runs to 17 residues. Trimming left V 1 base short and J 5 bases short, with 20 bases between. The CDR3 DNA sequence: TGTGCCAGCAGTTTATCCCGCGTAAAGGGTAGGGGGGAGACCCAGTACTTC. Translated: CASSLSRVKGRGETQYF. The whole variable domain, filled in from reference TRBV28 and TRBJ2-5, reads DVKVTQSSRYLVKRTGEKVFLECVQDMDHENMFWYRQDPGLGLRLIYFSYDVKMKEKGDIPEGYSVSREKKERFSLILESASTNQTSMYLCASSLSRVKGRGETQYFGPGTRLLVL.

The chain links TRBV11-3 to TRBJ2-1, with D possibly being TRBD2 (6 bases). Trimming pared 0 bases from V and 2 bases from J, leaving 17 bases between. The V gene's germline CDR1 is SGHNT and CDR2 YENEEA. CDR3 length equals 18 residues. This CDR3 is CASSLDLSRRDAYNEQFF. CDR3 in DNA: TGTGCCAGCAGCTTAGATCTCTCCAGGAGGGACGCCTACAATGAGCAGTTCTTC.

This rearrangement joins TRBV6-6 to TRBJ1-4; no clear D. The CDR3 extends over 14 amino acids. Germline V gene lookup returns CDR1 MNHNY and CDR2 SVGAGI (reference sequence). The germline V and J ends were trimmed by 2 bases and 7 bases, with 11 bases remaining between them. The CDR3 DNA reads as TGTGCCAGCAGTTACCCCAGAAATGGTGAAAAACTGTTTTTT. Protein: CASSYPRNGEKLFF.

The V call is TRBV18, the J call TRBJ2-3, with D perhaps TRBD2 (6 bases). Trimming took off 3 bases at V and 1 base at J, with 17 bases between the two ends. The germline V gene has CDR1 KGHSH and CDR2 LQKENI. The CDR3 length is 17 residues. In DNA form, the CDR3 reads TGTGCCAGCTCACCCCTTTCCAGGACTATGGGCACAGATACGCAGTATTTT. It translates to CASSPLSRTMGTDTQYF. Full variable domain (remainder filled in from reference TRBV18 and TRBJ2-3): NAGVMQNPRHLVRRRGQEARLRCSPMKGHSHVYWYRQLPEEGLKFMVYLQKENIIDESGMPKERFSAEFPKEGPSILRIQQVVRGDSAAYFCASSPLSRTMGTDTQYFGPGTRLTVL.

The chain joins TRBV4-1 to TRBJ2-2, with a weak D call TRBD2 (6 bases). CDR3 length: 16 amino acids. V was cut by 4 bases and J by 1 base, with 13 bases left in between. CDR1 and CDR2 (germline): MGHRA, YSYEKL. CDR3 residues: CASSLGWGGNTGELFF. The CDR3 bases are TGCGCCAGCAGCCTGGGTTGGGGAGGGAACACCGGGGAGCTGTTTTTT.

The chain links TRBV4-1 to TRBJ2-7; TRBD1 matches 7 bases. The CDR3 loop spans 16 amino acids. V was pared by 4 bases and J by 5 bases, with 14 bases of the junction left unmatched. The V gene's germline CDR1 is MGHRA and CDR2 YSYEKL. CDR3 sequence (DNA): TGCGCCAGCAGCCCCCGGACAGGCTACCCTATGAACGAGCAGTACTTC. Translating it yields CASSPRTGYPMNEQYF.

J is TRBJ2-2 and V is TRBV24-1; 10 bases align to TRBD1. CDR1 KGHDR and CDR2 SFDVKD come from the germline V gene. This CDR3 contains 17 residues. The V and J ends lost 3 bases and 4 bases, in that order; junction bases with no gene match: 7. The CDR3 reads CATSDADRGGFTGELFF. The CDR3 DNA sequence: TGTGCCACCAGTGATGCGGACAGGGGGGGTTTCACCGGGGAGCTGTTTTTT.

The V call is TRBV3-1 (or the pseudogene TRBV3-2), the J call TRBJ2-5; D unclear. With 3 bases removed from V and 7 bases from J, the gap between germline ends came to 12 bases. The V gene's germline CDR1 is LGHDT and CDR2 YNNKEL (reference sequence). The CDR3 loop spans 13 amino acids. For the CDR3, the DNA is TGTGCCAGCAGCCAGGTGTCTATTGGGACCCAGTACTTC. Translation: CASSQVSIGTQYF.

This chain uses TRBV12-5 with TRBJ2-3, with D unclear. CDR3 length: 12 amino acids. Looked up from germline, CDR1 is LGHNT and CDR2 is FRNRAP. V gave up 6 bases and J gave up 4 bases, with 8 bases separating them. CDR3 coding DNA: TGTGCTAGTGGACTAACCGCAGATACGCAGTATTTT. Amino acid sequence: CASGLTADTQYF.

The CDR3 DNA follows: TGTGCCATCAGTCGACAGGGGGCCACCAATGAGCAGTTCTTC. Translation: CAISRQGATNEQFF. The V call is TRBV10-3, the J call TRBJ2-1; 10 positions agree with TRBD1. The V and J ends lost 5 bases and 6 bases, in that order; junction bases with no gene match: 4. The CDR3 covers 14 residues. CDR1 and CDR2 (germline): ENHRY, SYGVKD.

As DNA, the CDR3 is TGTGCCAGCAGCTTGAACGGCTTGGGAGGCGGCCAAGAGACCCAGTACTTC. Translation gives CASSLNGLGGGQETQYF. The chain has TRBV5-6 and TRBJ2-5; the D gene is possibly TRBD2 (6 bases). CDR3 length equals 17 residues. Per germline, CDR1 SGHDT and CDR2 YYEEEE. Trimming cost V 1 base and J 1 base, with 17 bases left between them.

The rearrangement links TRBV6-5 to TRBJ2-4; D perhaps matches TRBD2 (6 bases). The germline CDR1 and CDR2 sequences are MNHEY and SVGAGI. Trimming pared 0 bases from V and 6 bases from J, leaving 6 bases between. This CDR3 has 13 residues. The CDR3 protein is CASSYSGGNIQYF. CDR3 nucleotides: TGTGCCAGCAGTTACTCGGGGGGAAACATTCAGTACTTC.

The V gene is TRBV28, the J gene TRBJ2-1; D perhaps matches TRBD1 (5 bases). The CDR3 contains 16 residues. The germline gives CDR1 MDHEN, CDR2 SYDVKM. V dropped 5 bases and J dropped 6 bases, with 20 bases sitting between them. CDR3 sequence: CASSRILGVAPNEQFF. CDR3 DNA: TGTGCCAGCAGTCGAATCCTAGGGGTCGCGCCCAATGAGCAGTTCTTC. Complete variable domain (other parts from reference TRBV28 and TRBJ2-1): DVKVTQSSRYLVKRTGEKVFLECVQDMDHENMFWYRQDPGLGLRLIYFSYDVKMKEKGDIPEGYSVSREKKERFSLILESASTNQTSMYLCASSRILGVAPNEQFFGPGTRLTVL.

This chain links TRBV3-1 (or the pseudogene TRBV3-2) with TRBJ2-6, with D possibly TRBD2 on 6 matching bases. The germline V gene has CDR1 LGHDT and CDR2 YNNKEL (reference sequence). The V gene lost 5 bases and the J gene lost 4 bases, with 12 bases spanning the gap. The CDR3 contains 15 residues. The chain's CDR3 is CASSKGTSGANVLTF. The CDR3 DNA reads as TGTGCCAGCAGCAAAGGGACTTCGGGGGCCAACGTCCTGACTTTC.

The chain carries TRBV24-1 and TRBJ2-1; 8 bases match TRBD1. The junction had 3 bases not matched to a gene; V was cut back by 3 bases and J by 0 bases. The CDR3 has 16 residues. The germline V gene encodes CDR1 KGHDR and CDR2 SFDVKD. CDR3: CATSDQQGGSYNEQFF. The CDR3 DNA follows: TGTGCCACCAGTGATCAACAGGGGGGCTCCTACAATGAGCAGTTCTTC.

The rearrangement links TRBV28 to TRBJ1-5, with D maybe TRBD1 (5 bases). The V gene's germline CDR1 is MDHEN and CDR2 SYDVKM. Trimming took 6 bases from V and 0 from J, leaving 9 bases between them. This CDR3 is built from 14 residues. CDR3 DNA: TGTGCCAGCAGGCTGGGGGGTAGCAATCAGCCCCAGCATTTT. Protein sequence: CASRLGGSNQPQHF.